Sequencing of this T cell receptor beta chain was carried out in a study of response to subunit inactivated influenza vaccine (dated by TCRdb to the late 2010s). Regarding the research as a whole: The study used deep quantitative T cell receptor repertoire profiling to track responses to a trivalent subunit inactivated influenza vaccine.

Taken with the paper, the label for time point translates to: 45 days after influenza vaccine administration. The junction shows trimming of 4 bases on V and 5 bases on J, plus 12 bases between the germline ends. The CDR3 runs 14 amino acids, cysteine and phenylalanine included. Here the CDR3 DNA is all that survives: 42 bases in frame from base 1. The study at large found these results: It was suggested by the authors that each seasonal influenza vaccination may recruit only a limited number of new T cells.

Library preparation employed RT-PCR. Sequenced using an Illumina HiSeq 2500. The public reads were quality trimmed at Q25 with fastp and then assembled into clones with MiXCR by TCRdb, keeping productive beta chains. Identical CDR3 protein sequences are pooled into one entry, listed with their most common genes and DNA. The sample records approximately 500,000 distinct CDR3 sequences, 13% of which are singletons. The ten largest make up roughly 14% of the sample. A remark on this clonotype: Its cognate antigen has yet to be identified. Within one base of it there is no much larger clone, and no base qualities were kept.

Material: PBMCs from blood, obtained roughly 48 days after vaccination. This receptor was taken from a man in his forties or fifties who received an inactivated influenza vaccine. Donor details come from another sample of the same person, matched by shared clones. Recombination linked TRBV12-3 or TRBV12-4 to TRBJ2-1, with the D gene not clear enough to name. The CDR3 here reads CASSSVGPHNEQFF. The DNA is TGTGCCAGCAGTTCCGTAGGGCCCCACAATGAGCAGTTCTTC.